This T cell receptor (beta chain) was found in a study of chemoradiotherapy in HPV16-positive cancers. Generated by immunoSEQ multiplex PCR, the TCRdb table keeps only in-frame clones and is missing some. The data contain roughly 32,000 clones, around 89% of them seen just once; the ten biggest clones take up over 3%. V shed 9 bases and J shed 0 bases, with 17 bases lying between them. CDR3 length equals 15 residues. Germline V lookup: CDR1 MNHEY, CDR2 SVGAGI. This clonotype originated in a human donor with HPV-associated anogenital cancer. V usage is TRBV6-5 and J usage is TRBJ1-2; D is possibly TRBD1 (6 bases). Material: blood, obtained from a patient who underwent chemoradiotherapy. CDR3 sequence: CASRTGTPANYGYTF. CDR3 bases: TGTGCCAGTAGAACCGGGACACCGGCTAACTATGGCTACACCTTC.